Following are 20 T cell receptor beta chains from one sample sequenced in a study of OX40 agonist ivuxolimab in advanced cancers. Sequencing used immunoSEQ multiplex PCR; TCRdb keeps in-frame clones, though not all of them. The sample has 80,000 to 95,000 clones; around 92% are singletons. The starting material was CD4+ or CD8+ T cells sorted from blood, obtained in a trial of the OX40 agonist ivuxolimab. These receptors all stem from an adult with an advanced solid tumor such as melanoma, head and neck, liver or kidney cancer.

The V gene is TRBV5-1, the J gene TRBJ2-7; D is possibly TRBD1 (8 bases). In germline, CDR1 is SGHRS, CDR2 YFSETQ. Trimming took off 5 bases at V and 3 bases at J, with 27 bases between the two ends. The CDR3 has 18 residues. The CDR3 is CASSGRQGMGLTLYEQYF. The CDR3 DNA is TGCGCCAGCAGTGGCCGACAGGGGATGGGACTAACCCTCTACGAGCAGTACTTC.

The chain uses TRBV6-6 and TRBJ2-7; 7 nucleotides match TRBD2. The J segment lost 2 bases and the V segment lost 10 bases, leaving 11 bases of the junction unmatched. The germline CDR1 and CDR2 sequences are MNHNY and SVGAGI (reference sequence). The CDR3 sequence is 14 residues long. The CDR3 DNA sequence: TGTGCCATCCGAGCGGGGCGACCCCCCTACGAGCAGTACTTC. Translation: CAIRAGRPPYEQYF.

The chain carries TRBV9 and TRBJ2-1, with D maybe TRBD2 (6 bases). CDR3 length equals 15 residues. The germline V and J ends were trimmed by 4 bases and 0 bases, with 11 bases remaining between them. The V gene's germline CDR1 is SGDLS and CDR2 YYNGEE. The CDR3 region is CASSSSGFSYNEQFF. The CDR3 DNA reads as TGTGCCAGCAGCAGCAGCGGGTTCTCCTACAATGAGCAGTTCTTC.

The chain joins TRBV10-3 to TRBJ2-5, with 11 bases matching TRBD1. The CDR3 totals 15 residues. The V gene's germline CDR1 is ENHRY and CDR2 SYGVKD. V was clipped by 5 bases and J by 5 bases; unmatched bases: 7. The CDR3 spells CAISNGGQGAETQYF. The CDR3 coding sequence is TGTGCCATCAGTAACGGTGGACAGGGGGCGGAGACCCAGTACTTC.

The chain joins TRBV2 to TRBJ2-7; unclear D gene. This CDR3 has 14 residues. CDR1 is SNHLY, CDR2 FYNNEI, per germline. V was pared by 0 bases and J by 7 bases, with 13 bases between. The CDR3 DNA reads as TGTGCCAGCAGTGAAGCGCGGACCTCGCGAGAGCAGTACTTC. Protein: CASSEARTSREQYF.

The rearrangement links TRBV7-2 to TRBJ1-5, with a possible D match to TRBD1 (5 bases). Germline CDR1 SGHTA, CDR2 FQGNSA. V lost 1 base, J lost 3 bases, and 16 bases lay in between. The CDR3 loop spans 17 amino acids. The CDR3 nucleotides read TGTGCCAGCAGCTTAGGGGGTGGGGGGGGACTCAATCAGCCCCAGCATTTT. This translates into CASSLGGGGGLNQPQHF. Full variable domain (rest looked up from reference TRBV7-2 and TRBJ1-5): GAGVSQSPSNKVTEKGKDVELRCDPISGHTALYWYRQSLGQGLEFLIYFQGNSAPDKSGLPSDRFSAERTGGSVSTLTIQRTQQEDSAVYLCASSLGGGGGLNQPQHFGDGTRLSIL.

This chain uses TRBV7-3 with TRBJ2-7; TRBD2 might be the D (7 bases). This CDR3 spans 14 amino acids. Trimming cost V 5 bases and J 2 bases, with 13 bases left between them. CDR1 and CDR2 (germline): SGHTA, FQGTGA. The DNA of the CDR3 is TGTGCCAGCAGCCTACACGGGGGGCCCTACGAGCAGTACTTC. As protein: CASSLHGGPYEQYF.

The chain is built from TRBV6-5 and TRBJ1-2; tentative D call: TRBD1 (5 bases). Germline assignment: CDR1 MNHEY and CDR2 SVGAGI. This CDR3 has 13 residues. V lost 5 bases to trimming and J lost 4 bases, with 11 bases between them. The CDR3, as DNA: TGTGCCAGCAGTGAATACAGGTTCTATGGCTACACCTTC. Translated, it gives CASSEYRFYGYTF.

The chain couples TRBV27 to TRBJ1-6, with 7 bases aligning to TRBD1. Germline loops: CDR1 MNHEY, CDR2 SMNVEV (reference sequence). The CDR3 has 16 residues. V gave up 3 bases and J gave up 5 bases; unmatched junction bases: 7. CDR3 protein: CASSFRTGLNNSPLHF. The CDR3, as DNA: TGTGCCAGCAGTTTTCGGACAGGATTGAATAATTCACCCCTCCACTTT.

This rearrangement joins TRBV10-1 to TRBJ2-3; D is undetermined. V gave up 6 bases and J gave up 3 bases, with 10 bases separating them. Looked up from germline, CDR1 is WNHNN and CDR2 is SYGVQD (reference sequence). The CDR3 has 13 residues. The CDR3 spells CASSPAGTDTQYF. CDR3 sequence (DNA): TGCGCCAGCAGCCCGGCCGGGACAGATACGCAGTATTTT.

This chain's CDR3 is CASSKDPGRGTQYF. Here the CDR3 DNA reads TGTGCCAGCAGCAAAGACCCGGGACGGGGGACCCAGTACTTC. This sequence joins TRBV7-9 and TRBJ2-5; D possibly matches TRBD1 or TRBD2 (5 bases each). CDR1 is SEHNR, CDR2 FQNEAQ, per germline (reference sequence). CDR3 size: 14 residues. V lost 5 bases and J 7 bases, leaving 17 bases between the germline ends. The whole variable domain, remainder taken from reference TRBV7-9 and TRBJ2-5, is DTGVSQNPRHKITKRGQNVTFRCDPISEHNRLYWYRQTLGQGPEFLTYFQNEAQLEKSRLLSDRFSAERPKGSFSTLEIQRTEQGDSAMYLCASSKDPGRGTQYFGPGTRLLVL.

This clone was detected only once. V gene TRBV19 combines with J gene TRBJ2-7; TRBD2 matches at 7 bases. Looked up from germline, CDR1 is LNHDA and CDR2 is SQIVND (reference sequence). With 2 bases clipped from V and 7 bases from J, the junction kept 5 bases outside the gene matches. The CDR3 loop spans 13 amino acids. Here the CDR3 DNA reads TGTGCCAGTAGTATAAGCGGGGCGAGGGAGCAGTACTTC. Residues: CASSISGAREQYF.

J is TRBJ2-5 and V is TRBV6-1; possible D gene TRBD2, 5 bases. V was trimmed by 8 bases and J by 5 bases, leaving 21 bases between them. Germline CDR1 and CDR2: MNHNS and SASEGT. This CDR3 region has 15 residues. The chain's CDR3 is CASLANLRTGETQYF. Here the CDR3 DNA reads TGTGCCAGCTTGGCTAACCTAAGGACGGGGGAGACCCAGTACTTC.

The V call is TRBV6-5, the J call TRBJ2-3, with TRBD2 identical over 7 bases. The junction had 4 bases not matched to a gene; V was cut back by 4 bases and J by 3 bases. Germline CDR1 MNHEY, CDR2 SVGAGI. This CDR3 has 14 residues. CDR3 region: CASSSPSGTDTQYF. The CDR3 DNA reads as TGTGCCAGCAGTTCTCCTAGCGGAACAGATACGCAGTATTTT.

The rearrangement links TRBV9 to TRBJ2-1; D unresolved. The CDR3 has 14 residues. Germline V gives CDR1 SGDLS, CDR2 YYNGEE. V was shortened by 4 bases and J by 4 bases, with 12 bases between the two germline ends. CDR3 nucleotide sequence: TGTGCCAGCAGCCCTTTTGTGGGATACAATGAGCAGTTCTTC. Protein product: CASSPFVGYNEQFF.

On this clone: Other DNA sequences in the sample encode the same CDR3. The chain links TRBV7-9 to TRBJ2-7, with D perhaps matching TRBD1 (6 bases). The CDR3 contains 12 residues. Trimming shortened V by 4 bases and J by 4 bases, and 8 bases separated the two germline ends. Germline lookup yields CDR1 SEHNR and CDR2 FQNEAQ (reference sequence). CDR3 amino acids: CASSSQGYEQYF. The CDR3 DNA sequence: TGTGCCAGCAGCTCACAGGGTTACGAGCAGTACTTC.

The rearrangement uses TRBV10-1 and TRBJ2-1, with 7 bases lining up with TRBD2. CDR3 size: 11 residues. V trimming: 9 bases; J trimming: 10 bases; junction bases outside the gene matches: 6. Germline V gives CDR1 WNHNN, CDR2 SYGVQD (reference sequence). The CDR3 DNA reads TGCGCCAGAAAGGGAGCGGGGGAGCAGTTCTTC. Amino acids: CARKGAGEQFF.

This clone is a singleton in its sample. V and J are TRBV5-1 and TRBJ2-1; 7 bases fit TRBD2. CDR1 SGHRS and CDR2 YFSETQ come from the germline V gene. V was pared by 3 bases and J by 9 bases, with 12 bases of the junction left unmatched. This CDR3 comprises 15 residues. The CDR3 spells CASSSSGTSVGEQFF. The CDR3 coding sequence is TGCGCCAGCAGCTCGTCCGGAACTAGCGTTGGTGAGCAGTTCTTC.

The chain employs TRBV2 and TRBJ2-3; 8 nucleotides agree with TRBD2. This CDR3 spans 15 amino acids. The germline gives CDR1 SNHLY, CDR2 FYNNEI. The ends lost 5 bases at V and 8 bases at J; junction bases unmatched: 12. This CDR3 reads CASSRLALPGGTQYF. The CDR3 DNA reads as TGTGCCAGCAGTCGACTAGCGCTCCCCGGGGGTACGCAGTATTTT.

This rearrangement joins TRBV11-3 to TRBJ1-4; TRBD1 is a possible D gene (5 bases). V was shortened by 2 bases and J by 4 bases, with 11 bases between the two germline ends. The CDR3 covers 15 residues. CDR1 SGHNT and CDR2 YENEEA come from the germline V gene. The CDR3 DNA follows: TGTGCCAGCAGCTTATACCGGGACGGTAATGAAAAACTGTTTTTT. It encodes CASSLYRDGNEKLFF.